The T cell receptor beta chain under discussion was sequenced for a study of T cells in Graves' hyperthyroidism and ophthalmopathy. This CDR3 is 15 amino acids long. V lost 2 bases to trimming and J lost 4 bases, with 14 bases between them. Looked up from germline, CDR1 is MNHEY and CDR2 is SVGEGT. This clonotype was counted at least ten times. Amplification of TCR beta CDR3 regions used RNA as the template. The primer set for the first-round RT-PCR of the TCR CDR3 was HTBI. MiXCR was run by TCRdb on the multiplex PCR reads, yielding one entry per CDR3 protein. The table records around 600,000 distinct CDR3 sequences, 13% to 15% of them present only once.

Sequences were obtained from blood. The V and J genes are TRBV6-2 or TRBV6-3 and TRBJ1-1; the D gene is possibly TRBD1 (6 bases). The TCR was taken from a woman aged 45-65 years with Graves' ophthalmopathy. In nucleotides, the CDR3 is TGTGCCAGCAGTTACCCCAACAGGGATGTCACTGAAGCTTTCTTT. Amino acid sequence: CASSYPNRDVTEAFF.